A selection of T cell receptor beta chains follows, all from one sample in a study of blood T cell repertoires in COVID-19. Assay used: immunoSEQ multiplex PCR; TCRdb lists only in-frame clones, some missing. The sample consists of roughly 250,000 clones, more than 70% of them appearing once. The sequenced material came from peripheral blood. The receptors stem from a woman in her forties or fifties with acute or convalescent COVID-19. The CDR3 runs from the conserved cysteine through the conserved F or W. D genes are given only for firm matches. Clone size appears in some rows only: once, few, many, or a class for an expanded clone.

v_call	d_call	cdr3_length	j_call	clone_size	cdr3_nt	cdr3_aa
TRBV4-1	.	16	TRBJ1-5	.	TGCGCCAGCAGCCAACTTCATTCGACAGGCGTCCAGCCCCAGCATTTT	CASSQLHSTGVQPQHF
TRBV5-6	TRBD2	14	TRBJ2-5	.	TGTGCCAGCAGCCGAGGGACTATTCAAGAGACCCAGTACTTC	CASSRGTIQETQYF
TRBV4-1	.	14	TRBJ1-3	.	TGCGCCAGCAGCCAAGATCAGCGTGGAAACACCATATATTTT	CASSQDQRGNTIYF
TRBV7-3	.	15	TRBJ2-1	.	TGTGCCAGCAGCTCTGACTCTGGCCTCTACAATGAGCAGTTCTTC	CASSSDSGLYNEQFF
TRBV9	.	14	TRBJ1-4	.	TGTGCCAGCACCCCGAGGGCTCAGGATGAAAAACTGTTTTTT	CASTPRAQDEKLFF
TRBV11-2	TRBD2	16	TRBJ2-7	few	TGTGCCAGCAGCAATGGGGGGGGAAGTGGTTACTACGAGCAGTACTTC	CASSNGGGSGYYEQYF
TRBV6-6	TRBD2	15	TRBJ2-5	.	TGTGCCAGCAGTCCCTATAGCGGGAGTCAAGAGACCCAGTACTTC	CASSPYSGSQETQYF
TRBV7-8	TRBD1	15	TRBJ1-4	.	TGTGCCAGCAGCAGAAGGGGTGGACAGGAGGAAAAACTGTTTTTT	CASSRRGGQEEKLFF
TRBV6-5	.	15	TRBJ2-1	.	TGTGCCAGCAGTTACGGGAGATCTTCCTACAATGAGCAGTTCTTC	CASSYGRSSYNEQFF
TRBV2	TRBD2	19	TRBJ2-1	.	TGTGCCAGCAGTGACGGACTAGCGGGTTTCGGTAACTCCTACAATGAGCAGTTCTTC	CASSDGLAGFGNSYNEQFF
TRBV7-9	.	15	TRBJ1-3	few	TGTGCCAGCAGCTTATCGTCCTACTCAGGAAACACCATATATTTT	CASSLSSYSGNTIYF
TRBV27	.	14	TRBJ1-2	.	TGTGCCAGCAGTTTAGGGCAAGGAACATTTGGCTACACCTTC	CASSLGQGTFGYTF
TRBV4-3	.	15	TRBJ2-7	.	TGCGCCAGCAGCCCGCGTGCCGGGACTTATTACGAGCAGTACTTC	CASSPRAGTYYEQYF
TRBV28	TRBD1	14	TRBJ2-3	.	TGTGCCAGCAGTTTTACAGGGGCGGCAGATACGCAGTATTTT	CASSFTGAADTQYF
TRBV7-3	.	13	TRBJ1-6	.	TGTGCCAGCAGAATCGGGGTTGGGTCACCCCTCCACTTT	CASRIGVGSPLHF
TRBV2	.	13	TRBJ1-2	.	TGTGCCAGCAGTGAACTGGGAGGATTAGGCTACACCTTC	CASSELGGLGYTF
TRBV18	TRBD2	16	TRBJ2-4	.	TGTGCCAGCTCACAGAGCCCTACGGGACTAGCGAACATTCAGTACTTC	CASSQSPTGLANIQYF
TRBV24-1	TRBD1	16	TRBJ1-5	.	TGTGCCACCAGTGATGGTGGGACAGGCCCCGTTTGGCCCCAGCATTTT	CATSDGGTGPVWPQHF
TRBV6-2/TRBV6-3	.	18	TRBJ2-3	.	TGTGCCAGCAGTTATGCTATTCAGGGGGGACAGCCCACAGATACGCAGTATTTT	CASSYAIQGGQPTDTQYF
TRBV28	TRBD1	16	TRBJ2-2	.	TGTGCCAGCAGTATAACCGGGACAGGGGTTCTCGGGGAGCTGTTTTTT	CASSITGTGVLGELFF
TRBV5-1	.	14	TRBJ2-3	.	TGCGCCAGCAGCTTGGTGGGTGAGGCAGATACGCAGTATTTT	CASSLVGEADTQYF
TRBV5-6	TRBD2	14	TRBJ2-5	once	TGTGCCAGCAGCTTCGGGGGGGCTCGTGGGACCCAGTACTTC	CASSFGGARGTQYF
TRBV4-2	.	15	TRBJ1-5	.	TGTGCCAGCAGCCAAGTTGGAGGTAGCAATCAGCCCCAGCATTTT	CASSQVGGSNQPQHF